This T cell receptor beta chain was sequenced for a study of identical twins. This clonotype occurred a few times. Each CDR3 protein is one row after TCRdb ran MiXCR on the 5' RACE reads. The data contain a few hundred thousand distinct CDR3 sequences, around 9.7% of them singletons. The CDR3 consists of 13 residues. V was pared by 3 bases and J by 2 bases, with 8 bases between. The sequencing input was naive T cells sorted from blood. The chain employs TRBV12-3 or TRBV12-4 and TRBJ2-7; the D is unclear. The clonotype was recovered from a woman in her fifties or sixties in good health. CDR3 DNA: TGTGCCAGCAGTTTGAGTAGTCCCTACGAGCAGTACTTC. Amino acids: CASSLSSPYEQYF.